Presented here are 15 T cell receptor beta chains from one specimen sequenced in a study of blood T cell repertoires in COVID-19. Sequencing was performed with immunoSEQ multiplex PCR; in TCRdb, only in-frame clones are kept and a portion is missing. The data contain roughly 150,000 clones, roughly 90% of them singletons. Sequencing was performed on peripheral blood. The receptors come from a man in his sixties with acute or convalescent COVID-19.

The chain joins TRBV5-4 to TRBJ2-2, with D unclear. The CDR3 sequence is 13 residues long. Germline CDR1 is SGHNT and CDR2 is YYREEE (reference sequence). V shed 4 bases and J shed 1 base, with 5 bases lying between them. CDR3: CASSPGNTGELFF. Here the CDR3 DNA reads TGTGCCAGCAGCCCAGGGAACACCGGGGAGCTGTTTTTT.

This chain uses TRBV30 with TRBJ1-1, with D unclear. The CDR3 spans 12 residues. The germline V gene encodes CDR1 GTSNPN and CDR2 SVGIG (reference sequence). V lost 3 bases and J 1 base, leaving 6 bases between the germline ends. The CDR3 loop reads CAWSKQNTEAFF. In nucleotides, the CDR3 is TGTGCCTGGAGCAAGCAGAACACTGAAGCTTTCTTT.

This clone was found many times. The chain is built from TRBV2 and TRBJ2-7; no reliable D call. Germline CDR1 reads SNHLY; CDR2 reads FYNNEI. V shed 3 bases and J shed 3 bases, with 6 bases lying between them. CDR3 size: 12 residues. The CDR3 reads CASSESFYEQYF. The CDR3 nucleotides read TGTGCCAGCAGTGAGTCGTTCTACGAGCAGTACTTC.

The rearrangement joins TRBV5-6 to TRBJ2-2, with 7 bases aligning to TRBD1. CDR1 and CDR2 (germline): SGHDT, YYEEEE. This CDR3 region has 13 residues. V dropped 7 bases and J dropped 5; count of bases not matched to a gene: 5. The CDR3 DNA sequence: TGTGCCAGCGGTAACAGGGGAACCGGGGAGCTGTTTTTT. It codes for CASGNRGTGELFF.

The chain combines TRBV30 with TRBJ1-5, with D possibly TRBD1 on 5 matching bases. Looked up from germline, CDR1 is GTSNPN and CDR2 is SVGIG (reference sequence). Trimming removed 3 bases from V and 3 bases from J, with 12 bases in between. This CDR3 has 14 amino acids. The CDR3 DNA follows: TGTGCCTGGAGCCAGGGAATTTTCAATCAGCCCCAGCATTTT. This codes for CAWSQGIFNQPQHF. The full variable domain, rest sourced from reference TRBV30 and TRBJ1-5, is SQTIHQWPATLVQPVGSPLSLECTVEGTSNPNLYWYRQAAGRGLQLLFYSVGIGQISSEVPQNLSASRPQDRQFILSSKKLLLSDSGFYLCAWSQGIFNQPQHFGDGTRLSIL.

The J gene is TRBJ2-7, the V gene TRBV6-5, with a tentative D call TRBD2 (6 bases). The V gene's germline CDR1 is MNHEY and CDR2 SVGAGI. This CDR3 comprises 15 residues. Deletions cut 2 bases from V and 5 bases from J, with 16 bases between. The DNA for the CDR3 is TGTGCCAGCAGTTACGCCTCAGGAGGGTTAAACGAGCAGTACTTC. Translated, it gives CASSYASGGLNEQYF.

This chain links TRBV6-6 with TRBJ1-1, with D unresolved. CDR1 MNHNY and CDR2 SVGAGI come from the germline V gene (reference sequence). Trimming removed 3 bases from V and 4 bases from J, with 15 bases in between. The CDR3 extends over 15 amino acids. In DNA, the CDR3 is TGTGCCAGCAGTTATCAAGCCCTGCAACGCACTGAAGCTTTCTTT. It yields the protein CASSYQALQRTEAFF.

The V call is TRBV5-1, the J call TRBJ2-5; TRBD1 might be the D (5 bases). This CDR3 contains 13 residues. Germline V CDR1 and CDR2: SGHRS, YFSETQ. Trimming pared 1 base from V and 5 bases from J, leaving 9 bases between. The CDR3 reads CASSLRGGETQYF. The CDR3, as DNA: TGCGCCAGCAGCTTGAGGGGCGGCGAGACCCAGTACTTC.

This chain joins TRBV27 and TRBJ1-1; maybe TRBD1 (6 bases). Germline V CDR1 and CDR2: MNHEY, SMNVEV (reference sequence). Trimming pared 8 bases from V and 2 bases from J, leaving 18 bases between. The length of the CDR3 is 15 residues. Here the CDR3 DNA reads TGTGCCAGCCGTACGATGAGGGGGTTTAACACTGAAGCTTTCTTT. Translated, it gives CASRTMRGFNTEAFF.

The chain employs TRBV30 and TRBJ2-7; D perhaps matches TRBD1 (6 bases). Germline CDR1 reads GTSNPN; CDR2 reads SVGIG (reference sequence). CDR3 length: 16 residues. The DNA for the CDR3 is TGTGAGGCCTGGAGTGTACGTGACAGGACAACCTTCCGGGAGTACTTC. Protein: CEAWSVRDRTTFREYF.

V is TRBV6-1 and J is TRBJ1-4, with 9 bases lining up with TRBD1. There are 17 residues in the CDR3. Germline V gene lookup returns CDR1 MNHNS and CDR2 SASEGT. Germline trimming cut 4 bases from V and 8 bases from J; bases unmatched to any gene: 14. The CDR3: CASSGNSWGQGNEKLFF. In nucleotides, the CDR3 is TGTGCCAGCAGTGGGAATAGTTGGGGACAGGGAAACGAAAAACTGTTTTTT.

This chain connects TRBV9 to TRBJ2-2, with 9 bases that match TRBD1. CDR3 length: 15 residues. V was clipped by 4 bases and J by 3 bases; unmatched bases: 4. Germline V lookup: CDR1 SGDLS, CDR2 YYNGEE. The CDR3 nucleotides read TGTGCCAGCAGCTCAGGGACAGGGTACACCGGGGAGCTGTTTTTT. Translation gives CASSSGTGYTGELFF.

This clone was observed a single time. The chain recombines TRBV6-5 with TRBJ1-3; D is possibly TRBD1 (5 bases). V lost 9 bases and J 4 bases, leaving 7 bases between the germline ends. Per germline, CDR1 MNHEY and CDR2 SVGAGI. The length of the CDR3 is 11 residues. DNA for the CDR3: TGTGCCAGTGGGGGGGGAAACACCATATATTTT. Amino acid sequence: CASGGGNTIYF.

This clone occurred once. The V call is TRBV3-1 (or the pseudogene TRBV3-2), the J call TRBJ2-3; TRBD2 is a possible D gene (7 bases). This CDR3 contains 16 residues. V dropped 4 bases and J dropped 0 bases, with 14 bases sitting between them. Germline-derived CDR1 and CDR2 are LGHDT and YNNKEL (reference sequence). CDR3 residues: CASSPRGGASTDTQYF. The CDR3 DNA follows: TGTGCCAGCAGCCCTAGGGGGGGGGCTAGCACAGATACGCAGTATTTT.

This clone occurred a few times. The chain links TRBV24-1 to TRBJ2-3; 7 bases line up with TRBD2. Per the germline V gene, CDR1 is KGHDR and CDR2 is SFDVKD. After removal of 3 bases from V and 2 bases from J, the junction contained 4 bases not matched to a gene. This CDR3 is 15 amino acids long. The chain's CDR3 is CATSDAGTTTDTQYF. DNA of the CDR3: TGTGCCACCAGTGATGCCGGGACTACCACAGATACGCAGTATTTT.